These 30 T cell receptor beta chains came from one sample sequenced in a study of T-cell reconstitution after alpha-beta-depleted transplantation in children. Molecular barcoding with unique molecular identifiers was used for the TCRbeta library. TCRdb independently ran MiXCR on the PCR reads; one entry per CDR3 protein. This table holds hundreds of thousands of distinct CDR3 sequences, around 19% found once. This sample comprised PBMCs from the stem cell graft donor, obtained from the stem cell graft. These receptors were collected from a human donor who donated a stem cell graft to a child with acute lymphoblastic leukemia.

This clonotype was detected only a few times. In DNA form, the CDR3 reads TGCAGTGCGGGTTCGGAGCGGGAGGGCCTCGGGGAGCTGTTTTTT. Residues: CSAGSEREGLGELFF. The chain recombines TRBV20-1 with TRBJ2-2; 10 bases fit TRBD2. CDR1 and CDR2 from the germline V gene are DFQATT and SNEGSKA (reference sequence). There are 15 residues in the CDR3. Trimming at V came to 6 bases and at J to 7 bases, leaving 11 bases not matched to a gene.

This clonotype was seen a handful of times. This chain's CDR3 is CASSQVQRSQYF. The CDR3 coding sequence is TGTGCCAGCAGCCAAGTCCAGCGCTCGCAGTATTTT. The V call is TRBV3-1, the J call TRBJ2-3; no clear D gene. The V gene lost 1 base and the J gene lost 10 bases, with 9 bases spanning the gap. In germline, CDR1 is LGHDT, CDR2 YNNKEL (reference sequence). The length of the CDR3 is 12 residues.

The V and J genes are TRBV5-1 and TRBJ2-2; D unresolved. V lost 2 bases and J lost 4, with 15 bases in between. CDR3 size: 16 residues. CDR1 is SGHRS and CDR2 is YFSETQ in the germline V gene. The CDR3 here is CASSFWSGLGTGELFF. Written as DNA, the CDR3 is TGCGCCAGCAGCTTTTGGTCGGGCTTGGGCACCGGGGAGCTGTTTTTT.

The CDR3 sequence: CAISGVAVANTGELFF. CDR3 coding DNA: TGTGCCATCAGTGGAGTCGCGGTGGCGAACACCGGGGAGCTGTTTTTT. This chain uses TRBV10-3 with TRBJ2-2; D unclear. Germline assignment: CDR1 ENHRY and CDR2 SYGVKD. The CDR3 extends over 16 amino acids. V lost 4 bases to trimming and J lost 0 bases, with 12 bases between them.

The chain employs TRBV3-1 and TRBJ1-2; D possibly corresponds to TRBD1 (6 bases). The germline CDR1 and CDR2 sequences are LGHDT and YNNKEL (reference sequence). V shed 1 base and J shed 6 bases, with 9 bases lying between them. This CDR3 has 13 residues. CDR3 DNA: TGTGCCAGCAGCCAAGTTAGGGACAATGGCTACACCTTC. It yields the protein CASSQVRDNGYTF.

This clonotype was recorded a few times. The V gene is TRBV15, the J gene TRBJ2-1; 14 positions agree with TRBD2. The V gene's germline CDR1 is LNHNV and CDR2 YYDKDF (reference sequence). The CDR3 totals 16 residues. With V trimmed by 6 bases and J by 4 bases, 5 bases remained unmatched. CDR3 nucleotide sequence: TGTGCCACCAGAACGGGACTAGCGGGAGCTTACAATGAGCAGTTCTTC. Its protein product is CATRTGLAGAYNEQFF.

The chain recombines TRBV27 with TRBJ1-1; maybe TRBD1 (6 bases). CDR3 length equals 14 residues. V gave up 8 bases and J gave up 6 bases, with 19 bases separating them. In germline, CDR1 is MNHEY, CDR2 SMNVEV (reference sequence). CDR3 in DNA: TGTGCCAGCGGCTTTTCTTCAGGGGTGTCTGAAGCTTTCTTT. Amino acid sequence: CASGFSSGVSEAFF.

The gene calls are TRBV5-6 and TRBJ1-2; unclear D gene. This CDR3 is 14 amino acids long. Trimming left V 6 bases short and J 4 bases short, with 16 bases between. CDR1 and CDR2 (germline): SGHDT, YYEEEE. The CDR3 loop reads CASTSGERSYGYTF. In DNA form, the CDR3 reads TGTGCCAGCACCTCCGGGGAGAGAAGCTATGGCTACACCTTC.

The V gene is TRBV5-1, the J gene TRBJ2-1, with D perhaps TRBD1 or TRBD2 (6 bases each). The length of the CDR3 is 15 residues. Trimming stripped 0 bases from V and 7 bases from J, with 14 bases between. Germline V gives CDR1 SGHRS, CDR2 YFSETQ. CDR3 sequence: CASSLEIRGGNEQFF. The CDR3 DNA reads TGCGCCAGCAGCTTGGAGATTCGAGGGGGGAATGAGCAGTTCTTC.

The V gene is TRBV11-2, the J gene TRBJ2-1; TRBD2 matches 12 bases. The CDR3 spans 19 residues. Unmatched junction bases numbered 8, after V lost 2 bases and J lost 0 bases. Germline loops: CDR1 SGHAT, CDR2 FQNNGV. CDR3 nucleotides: TGTGCCAGCAGCTTAATCGGACTAGCGGGGATGGGCTCCTACAATGAGCAGTTCTTC. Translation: CASSLIGLAGMGSYNEQFF.

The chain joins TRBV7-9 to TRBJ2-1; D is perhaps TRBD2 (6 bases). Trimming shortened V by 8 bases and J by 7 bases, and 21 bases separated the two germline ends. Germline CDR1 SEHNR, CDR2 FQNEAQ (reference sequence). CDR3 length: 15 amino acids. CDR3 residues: CASGMGTSEANEQFF. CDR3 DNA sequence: TGTGCCAGCGGGATGGGGACTTCCGAGGCGAATGAGCAGTTCTTC.

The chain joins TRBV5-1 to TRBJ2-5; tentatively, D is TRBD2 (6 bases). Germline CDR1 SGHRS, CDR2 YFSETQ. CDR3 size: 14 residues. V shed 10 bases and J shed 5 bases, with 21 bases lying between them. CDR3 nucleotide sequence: TGCGCCTCTTATCGGGAGCATCCCTCGGAGACCCAGTACTTC. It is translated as CASYREHPSETQYF.

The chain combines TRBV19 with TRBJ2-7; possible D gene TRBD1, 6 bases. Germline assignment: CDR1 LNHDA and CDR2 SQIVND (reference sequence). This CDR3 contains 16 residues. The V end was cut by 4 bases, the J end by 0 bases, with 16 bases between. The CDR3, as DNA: TGTGCCAGTAGTAACTATGGGGGCTCGGGCTCCTACGAGCAGTACTTC. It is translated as CASSNYGGSGSYEQYF.

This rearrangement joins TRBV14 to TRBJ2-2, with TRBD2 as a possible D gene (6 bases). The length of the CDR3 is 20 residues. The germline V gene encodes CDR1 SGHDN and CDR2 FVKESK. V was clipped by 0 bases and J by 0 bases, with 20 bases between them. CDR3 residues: CASSQESSTGRIPNTGELFF. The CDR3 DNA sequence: TGTGCCAGCAGCCAAGAATCGAGCACTGGGAGGATTCCGAACACCGGGGAGCTGTTTTTT.

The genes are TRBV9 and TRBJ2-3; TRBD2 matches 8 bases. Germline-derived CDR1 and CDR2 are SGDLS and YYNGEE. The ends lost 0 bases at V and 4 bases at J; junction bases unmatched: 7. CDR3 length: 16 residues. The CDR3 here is CASSVDREGVSDTQYF. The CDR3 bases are TGTGCCAGCAGCGTAGACCGGGAGGGAGTGTCAGATACGCAGTATTTT. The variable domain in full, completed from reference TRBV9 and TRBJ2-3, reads DSGVTQTPKHLITATGQRVTLRCSPRSGDLSVYWYQQSLDQGLQFLIQYYNGEERAKGNILERFSAQQFPDLHSELNLSSLELGDSALYFCASSVDREGVSDTQYFGPGTRLTVL.

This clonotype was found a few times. CDR3 in DNA: TGTGCCACCAAGGCGGAGGATCACTACAATGAGCAGTTCTTC. This translates into CATKAEDHYNEQFF. The chain links TRBV15 to TRBJ2-1; weak D call: TRBD2 (5 bases). The V end was cut by 7 bases, the J end by 3 bases, with 13 bases between. CDR3 size: 14 residues. The germline gives CDR1 LNHNV, CDR2 YYDKDF (reference sequence).

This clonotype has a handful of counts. The DNA for the CDR3 is TGTGCCAGCAGCCCGACAGGGCCAACGAACACCGGGGAGCTGTTTTTT. This translates into CASSPTGPTNTGELFF. The rearrangement links TRBV7-6 to TRBJ2-2; 7 nucleotides match TRBD1. The CDR3 has 16 residues. Trimming at V came to 5 bases and at J to 0 bases, leaving 6 bases not matched to a gene. CDR1 is SGHVS, CDR2 FNYEAQ, per germline. Supplemented by reference TRBV7-6 and TRBJ2-2, the full variable domain reads GAGVSQSPRYKVTKRGQDVALRCDPISGHVSLYWYRQALGQGPEFLTYFNYEAQQDKSGLPNDRFSAERPEGSISTLTIQRTEQRDSAMYRCASSPTGPTNTGELFFGEGSRLTVL.

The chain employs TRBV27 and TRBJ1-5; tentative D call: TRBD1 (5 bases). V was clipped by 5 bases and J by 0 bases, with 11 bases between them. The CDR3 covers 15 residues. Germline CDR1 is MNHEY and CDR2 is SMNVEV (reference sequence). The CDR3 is CASSILRGSNQPQHF. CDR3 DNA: TGTGCCAGCAGTATTCTAAGGGGTAGCAATCAGCCCCAGCATTTT.

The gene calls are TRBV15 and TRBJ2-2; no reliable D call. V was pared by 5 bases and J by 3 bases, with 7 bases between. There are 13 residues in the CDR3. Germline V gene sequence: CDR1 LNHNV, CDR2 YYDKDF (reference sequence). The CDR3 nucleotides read TGTGCCACCAGCCTGGCTTACACCGGGGAGCTGTTTTTT. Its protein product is CATSLAYTGELFF.

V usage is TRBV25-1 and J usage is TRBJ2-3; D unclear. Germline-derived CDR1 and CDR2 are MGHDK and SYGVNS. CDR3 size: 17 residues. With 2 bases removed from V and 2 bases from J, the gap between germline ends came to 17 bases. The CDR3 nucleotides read TGTGCCAGCAGTGAAGGCAAGGAGCGAGAACCCACAGATACGCAGTATTTT. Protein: CASSEGKEREPTDTQYF.

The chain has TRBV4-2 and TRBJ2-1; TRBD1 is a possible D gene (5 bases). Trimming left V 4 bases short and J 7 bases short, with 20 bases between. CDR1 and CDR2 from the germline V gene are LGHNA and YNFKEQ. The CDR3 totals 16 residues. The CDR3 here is CASSLLPESRGNEQFF. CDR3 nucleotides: TGTGCCAGCAGCCTCCTTCCTGAGAGTAGGGGAAATGAGCAGTTCTTC.

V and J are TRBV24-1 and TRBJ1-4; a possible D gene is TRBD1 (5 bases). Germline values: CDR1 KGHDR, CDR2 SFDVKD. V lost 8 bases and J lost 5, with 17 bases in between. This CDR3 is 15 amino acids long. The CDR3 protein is CATNNRDSRNEKLFF. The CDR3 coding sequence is TGTGCCACCAACAACCGCGACAGCAGGAATGAAAAACTGTTTTTT.

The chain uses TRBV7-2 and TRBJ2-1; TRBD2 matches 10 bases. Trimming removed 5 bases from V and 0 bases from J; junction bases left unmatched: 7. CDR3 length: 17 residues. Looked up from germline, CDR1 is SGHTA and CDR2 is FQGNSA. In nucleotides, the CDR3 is TGTGCCAGCAGCGTCCTACTAGCGGGGAGCTCCTACAATGAGCAGTTCTTC. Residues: CASSVLLAGSSYNEQFF.

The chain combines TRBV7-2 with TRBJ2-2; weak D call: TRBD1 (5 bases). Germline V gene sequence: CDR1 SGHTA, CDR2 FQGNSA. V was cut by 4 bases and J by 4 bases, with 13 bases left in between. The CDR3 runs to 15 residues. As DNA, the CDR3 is TGTGCCAGCAGCTCAGGGCCCACGGGCACCGGGGAGCTGTTTTTT. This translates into CASSSGPTGTGELFF. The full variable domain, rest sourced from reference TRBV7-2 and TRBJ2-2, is GAGVSQSPSNKVTEKGKDVELRCDPISGHTALYWYRQSLGQGLEFLIYFQGNSAPDKSGLPSDRFSAERTGGSVSTLTIQRTQQEDSAVYLCASSSGPTGTGELFFGEGSRLTVL.

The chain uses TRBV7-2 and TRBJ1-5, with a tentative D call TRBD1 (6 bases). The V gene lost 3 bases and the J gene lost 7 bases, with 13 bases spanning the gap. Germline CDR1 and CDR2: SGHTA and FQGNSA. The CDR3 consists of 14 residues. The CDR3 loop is CASSFSTGNQPQHF. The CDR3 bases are TGTGCCAGCAGCTTTTCCACAGGGAACCAGCCCCAGCATTTT.

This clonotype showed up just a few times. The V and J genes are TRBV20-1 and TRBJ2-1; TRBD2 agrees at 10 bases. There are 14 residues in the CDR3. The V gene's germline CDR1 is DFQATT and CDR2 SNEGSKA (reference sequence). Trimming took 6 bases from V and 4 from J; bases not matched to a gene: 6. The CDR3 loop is CSAGSGRDYNEQFF. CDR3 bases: TGCAGTGCGGGCAGCGGGAGGGATTACAATGAGCAGTTCTTC.

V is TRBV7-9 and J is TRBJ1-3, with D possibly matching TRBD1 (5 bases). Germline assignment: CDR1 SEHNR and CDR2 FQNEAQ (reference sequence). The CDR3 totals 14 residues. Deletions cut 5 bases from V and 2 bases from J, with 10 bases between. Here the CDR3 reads CASSPLGAGNTIYF. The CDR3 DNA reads TGTGCCAGCAGCCCATTAGGGGCTGGAAACACCATATATTTT.

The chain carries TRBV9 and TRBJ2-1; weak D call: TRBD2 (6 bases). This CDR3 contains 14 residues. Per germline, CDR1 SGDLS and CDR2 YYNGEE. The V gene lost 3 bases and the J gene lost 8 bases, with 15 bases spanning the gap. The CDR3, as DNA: TGTGCCAGCAGCGCTGGCGGTAGCGGCCATGAGCAGTTCTTC. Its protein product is CASSAGGSGHEQFF. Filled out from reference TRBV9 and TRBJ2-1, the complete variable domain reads DSGVTQTPKHLITATGQRVTLRCSPRSGDLSVYWYQQSLDQGLQFLIQYYNGEERAKGNILERFSAQQFPDLHSELNLSSLELGDSALYFCASSAGGSGHEQFFGPGTRLTVL.

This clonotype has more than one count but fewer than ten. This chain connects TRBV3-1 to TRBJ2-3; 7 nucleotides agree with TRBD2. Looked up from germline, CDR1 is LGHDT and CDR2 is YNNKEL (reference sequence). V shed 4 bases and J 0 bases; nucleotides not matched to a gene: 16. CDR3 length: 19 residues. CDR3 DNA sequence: TGTGCCAGCAGCCCCCTAGCGGAATTTATACCTTCTAGCACAGATACGCAGTATTTT. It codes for CASSPLAEFIPSSTDTQYF.

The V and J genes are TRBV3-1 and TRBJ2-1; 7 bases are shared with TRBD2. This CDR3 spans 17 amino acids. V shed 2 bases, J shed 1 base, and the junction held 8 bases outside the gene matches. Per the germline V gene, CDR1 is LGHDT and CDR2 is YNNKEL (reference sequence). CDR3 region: CASSQRTSAASYNEQFF. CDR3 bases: TGTGCCAGCAGCCAACGAACTAGCGCCGCTTCCTACAATGAGCAGTTCTTC.